One sample yielded the 32 T cell receptor beta chains listed below, sequenced in a study of T cell repertoires in cytomegalovirus infection. One entry per CDR3 protein results from TCRdb running MiXCR on the reads. The sample gives about 330,000 distinct CDR3 sequences, about a third of which show up once; approximately 12% is in the top ten. Antigen specificity for these receptors is unknown. The source was cultured PBMCs, collected from culture after CMV antigen stimulation. The receptor set was obtained from a human donor in good health (CMV status not recorded). Some clones in this sample may be carry-over from other donors' samples.

This chain links TRBV11-3 with TRBJ2-4; D is unclear. The germline V and J ends were trimmed by 1 base and 6 bases, with 10 bases remaining between them. The CDR3 runs to 14 residues. Germline CDR1 is SGHNT and CDR2 is YENEEA. CDR3 loop: CASSLGPPANIQYF. The CDR3 nucleotides are TGTGCCAGCAGCTTAGGACCGCCGGCAAACATTCAGTACTTC.

This chain joins TRBV24-1 and TRBJ2-1; tentatively, D is TRBD1 (5 bases). CDR1 is KGHDR and CDR2 is SFDVKD in the germline V gene. CDR3 length equals 14 residues. V lost 4 bases and J lost 8, with 14 bases in between. As DNA, the CDR3 is TGTGCCACCAGTGAGGGCAGGGTGGGCGATGAGCAGTTCTTC. Protein: CATSEGRVGDEQFF.

The chain links TRBV12-5 to TRBJ1-1; D gene unclear. The V end lost 0 bases, the J end lost 7 bases, and 6 bases lay between the germline ends. The CDR3 loop spans 12 amino acids. CDR1 LGHNT and CDR2 FRNRAP come from the germline V gene. CDR3 protein: CASGLVRFEAFF. DNA of the CDR3: TGTGCTAGTGGTTTGGTACGCTTTGAAGCTTTCTTT.

This clonotype occurred once. The chain uses TRBV29-1 and TRBJ1-2; 7 bases line up with TRBD1. V was pared by 4 bases and J by 6 bases, with 5 bases of the junction left unmatched. This CDR3 has 12 residues. CDR1 is SQVTM and CDR2 is ANQGSEA in the germline V gene. The CDR3 DNA is TGCAGCGTTGTAGGGGGCGTGAATGGCTACACCTTC. Translated, it gives CSVVGGVNGYTF.

In its sample, this clonotype was seen a few times. This chain connects TRBV5-4 to TRBJ2-1, with D unresolved. CDR1 is SGHNT and CDR2 is YYREEE in the germline V gene (reference sequence). This CDR3 has 14 amino acids. Trimming stripped 8 bases from V and 4 bases from J, with 16 bases between. The CDR3 spells CASEEVGRYNEQFF. CDR3 nucleotide sequence: TGTGCCAGTGAAGAAGTGGGTCGTTACAATGAGCAGTTCTTC.

V gene TRBV18 combines with J gene TRBJ2-4, with 7 bases identical to TRBD1. V lost 3 bases, J lost 2 bases, and 7 bases stayed unmatched. The CDR3 loop spans 16 amino acids. Germline assignment: CDR1 KGHSH and CDR2 LQKENI. In DNA, the CDR3 is TGTGCCAGCTCACCCGAGAACAGGGGATCCAAAAACATTCAGTACTTC. Its protein is CASSPENRGSKNIQYF.

This clonotype appeared many times. The CDR3 loop reads CASKDGSNQETQYF. CDR3 nucleotides: TGTGCCAGCAAAGACGGGTCCAACCAAGAGACCCAGTACTTC. The V gene is TRBV7-2, the J gene TRBJ2-5; D uncertain. The CDR3 length is 14 residues. V was trimmed by 7 bases and J by 0 bases, leaving 12 bases between them. Germline CDR1 SGHTA, CDR2 FQGNSA.

This rearrangement joins TRBV20-1 to TRBJ2-5; 11 bases align to TRBD2. The J segment lost 4 bases and the V segment lost 0 bases, leaving 7 bases of the junction unmatched. The CDR3 is made up of 16 amino acids. In germline, CDR1 is DFQATT, CDR2 SNEGSKA (reference sequence). Written as DNA, the CDR3 is TGCAGTGCTAGAGACCCAATTAGCGGGAGGGGAGAGACCCAGTACTTC. It is translated as CSARDPISGRGETQYF.

This chain joins TRBV6-2 or TRBV6-3 and TRBJ1-1; no reliable D call. V lost 3 bases, J lost 8 bases, and 16 bases lay in between. The length of the CDR3 is 14 residues. Germline lookup yields CDR1 MNHEY and CDR2 SVGEGT. CDR3 DNA sequence: TGTGCCAGCAGTTATCTGTCTCCGCCCCTGGAAGCTTTCTTT. Translation: CASSYLSPPLEAFF.

This chain links TRBV12-3 or TRBV12-4 with TRBJ1-5; 7 bases map to TRBD1. The length of the CDR3 is 15 residues. Trimming took 5 bases from V and 4 from J; bases not matched to a gene: 8. The CDR3, as DNA: TGTGCCAGCAGTCGCTACGACAGGGTTAATCAGCCCCAGCATTTT. This translates into CASSRYDRVNQPQHF.

This clonotype was recorded many times. The chain recombines TRBV4-3 with TRBJ2-7; no firm D call. The CDR3 is 16 residues long. From germline, CDR1 is LGHNA and CDR2 YSLEER. Trimming stripped 1 base from V and 2 bases from J, with 15 bases between. CDR3 sequence reads: CASSQGTPQTAYEQYF. The CDR3 DNA is TGCGCCAGCAGCCAAGGTACCCCACAGACCGCCTACGAGCAGTACTTC.

Many counts were recorded for this clonotype. J is TRBJ1-3 and V is TRBV7-2, with D uncertain. The CDR3 sequence is 14 residues long. The germline V gene encodes CDR1 SGHTA and CDR2 FQGNSA. Trimming stripped 1 base from V and 3 bases from J, with 7 bases between. CDR3 residues: CASSLVAVGNTIYF. CDR3 in DNA: TGTGCCAGCAGCTTAGTGGCAGTTGGAAACACCATATATTTT.

This clonotype was observed a few times. The rearrangement links TRBV27 to TRBJ1-2; a weak D match, TRBD1 (5 bases). The CDR3 sequence is 14 residues long. Germline V gene data show CDR1 as MNHEY and CDR2 as SMNVEV (reference sequence). Trimming pared 7 bases from V and 4 bases from J, leaving 16 bases between. CDR3 DNA: TGTGCCAGCACCCCGTATGCAGGGAGCTATGGCTACACCTTC. It translates to CASTPYAGSYGYTF.

The DNA of the CDR3 is TGTGCCAGCAGCCCAGTTACAGTATACAATGAGCAGTTCTTC. Translating gives CASSPVTVYNEQFF. V is TRBV7-6 and J is TRBJ2-1, with unresolved D. The V and J ends lost 5 bases and 4 bases respectively, with 12 bases between them. The CDR3 is made up of 14 amino acids. CDR1 is SGHVS and CDR2 is FNYEAQ in the germline V gene.

The chain couples TRBV6-2 or TRBV6-3 to TRBJ2-1, with D possibly matching TRBD1 (6 bases). Germline CDR1 MNHEY, CDR2 SVGEGT. The CDR3 length is 15 residues. V lost 6 bases to trimming and J lost 2 bases, with 14 bases between them. The CDR3 is CASSPPGGPYNEQFF. The DNA of the CDR3 is TGTGCCAGCAGCCCCCCTGGGGGCCCCTACAATGAGCAGTTCTTC.

The chain couples TRBV11-3 to TRBJ2-1; 7 nucleotides align to TRBD2. CDR3 size: 14 residues. The J segment lost 9 bases and the V segment lost 5 bases, leaving 10 bases of the junction unmatched. Germline CDR1 and CDR2: SGHNT and YENEEA. The CDR3 nucleotides are TGTGCCAGCAGCCCGCCCCGGACTAGTATTGAGCAGTTCTTC. Encoded protein: CASSPPRTSIEQFF.

The chain has TRBV3-1 and TRBJ2-7; D gene unclear. The CDR3 has 14 residues. V shed 1 base and J shed 0 bases, with 7 bases lying between them. Germline V CDR1 and CDR2: LGHDT, YNNKEL (reference sequence). The CDR3 sequence: CASSQVSSSYEQYF. In nucleotides, the CDR3 is TGTGCCAGCAGCCAAGTCAGCTCCTCCTACGAGCAGTACTTC.

The J gene is TRBJ2-1, the V gene TRBV27; 15 bases are a match to TRBD2. Trimming cost V 2 bases and J 12 bases; bases outside gene matches: 8. Germline V gives CDR1 MNHEY, CDR2 SMNVEV (reference sequence). CDR3 length: 16 amino acids. The CDR3 protein is CASSLQGLAGGGGQFF. The CDR3 DNA sequence: TGTGCCAGCAGTTTACAAGGACTAGCGGGAGGGGGGGGGCAGTTCTTC.

This clonotype came up a few times. The chain carries TRBV19 and TRBJ1-5; D is uncertain. The CDR3 is 14 amino acids. Trimming took 3 bases from V and 9 from J, leaving 15 bases between them. CDR1 LNHDA and CDR2 SQIVND come from the germline V gene (reference sequence). The CDR3 region has the DNA TGTGCCAGTAGTATCAAAGAGGGAATGCGGCCCCAGCATTTT. Protein: CASSIKEGMRPQHF.

This clonotype was counted between two and nine times. The chain joins TRBV15 to TRBJ2-2; 9 bases are shared with TRBD2. The CDR3 has 21 amino acids. Trimming removed 0 bases from V and 3 bases from J; junction bases left unmatched: 17. Germline V gene lookup returns CDR1 LNHNV and CDR2 YYDKDF (reference sequence). CDR3 region: CATSRESLGLALKGDTGELFF. DNA of the CDR3: TGTGCCACCAGCAGAGAATCCTTGGGACTAGCCCTCAAAGGTGACACCGGGGAGCTGTTTTTT.

The chain combines TRBV12-3 or TRBV12-4 with TRBJ1-2, with D possibly TRBD1 on 5 matching bases. V was shortened by 0 bases and J by 5 bases, with 16 bases between the two germline ends. The CDR3 loop spans 16 amino acids. The CDR3 bases are TGTGCCAGCAGTTTAGCGGTGGAGGGATCAGGGTATGGCTACACCTTC. This translates into CASSLAVEGSGYGYTF.

This clonotype was seen more than once but under ten times. The rearrangement links TRBV18 to TRBJ1-1; TRBD1 might be the D (6 bases). The ends were cut back, 3 bases at V and 1 base at J, with 12 bases in the middle. The CDR3 spans 15 residues. Germline values: CDR1 KGHSH, CDR2 LQKENI. The chain's CDR3 is CASSPPGHPNTEAFF. The DNA for the CDR3 is TGTGCCAGCTCACCTCCGGGACATCCGAACACTGAAGCTTTCTTT.

A few counts support this clonotype. The chain uses TRBV7-2 and TRBJ2-2, with D unresolved. The CDR3 sequence is 15 residues long. Germline lookup yields CDR1 SGHTA and CDR2 FQGNSA. Trimming stripped 1 base from V and 2 bases from J, with 8 bases between. The CDR3, as DNA: TGTGCCAGCAGCTTAGTCGTTCGAAACACCGGGGAGCTGTTTTTT. Translating it yields CASSLVVRNTGELFF.

The chain recombines TRBV19 with TRBJ1-5; D may be TRBD1 (6 bases). The CDR3 runs to 15 residues. The V gene lost 3 bases and the J gene lost 2 bases, with 11 bases spanning the gap. Germline V CDR1 and CDR2: LNHDA, SQIVND (reference sequence). The CDR3 bases are TGTGCCAGTAGTATTTCAGGGGTTCGCAATCAGCCCCAGCATTTT. Translation: CASSISGVRNQPQHF.

This chain uses TRBV30 with TRBJ1-3, with 7 bases fitting TRBD1. After removal of 8 bases from V and 2 bases from J, the junction contained 6 bases not matched to a gene. The CDR3 has 13 amino acids. CDR1 and CDR2 from the germline V gene are GTSNPN and SVGIG (reference sequence). As DNA, the CDR3 is TGTGCCGAACAGACAGGGCCTGGAAACACCATATATTTT. Protein sequence: CAEQTGPGNTIYF.

This clonotype has at least ten counts. The V and J genes are TRBV7-2 and TRBJ1-2; D might be TRBD1 (5 bases). In germline, CDR1 is SGHTA, CDR2 FQGNSA. The CDR3 totals 15 residues. Trimming stripped 5 bases from V and 2 bases from J, with 15 bases between. The DNA of the CDR3 is TGTGCCAGCAGCCCCGATAATAGACAGAACTATGGCTACACCTTC. Amino acids: CASSPDNRQNYGYTF.

Only a few counts were recorded for this clonotype. The chain joins TRBV6-2 or TRBV6-3 to TRBJ2-1; D might be TRBD1 or TRBD2, each matching 6 bases. Germline V gene lookup returns CDR1 MNHEY and CDR2 SVGEGT. The length of the CDR3 is 15 residues. Trimming removed 8 bases at V and 7 bases at J, with 21 bases between. CDR3 DNA: TGTGCCAGCGGGACCCGGGACTTCCAGGGGAATGAGCAGTTCTTC. Translated: CASGTRDFQGNEQFF.

CDR3 coding DNA: TGTGCCAGCTCCCGGGACCAGGGGGACACTGAAGCTTTCTTT. Residues: CASSRDQGDTEAFF. The chain links TRBV18 to TRBJ1-1; 7 bases line up with TRBD1. Trimming took 6 bases from V and 3 from J; bases not matched to a gene: 7. Germline CDR1 and CDR2: KGHSH and LQKENI. The CDR3 is 14 residues long.

This clonotype was counted between two and nine times. The chain couples TRBV28 to TRBJ2-1; tentatively, D is TRBD2 (6 bases). Deletions cut 5 bases from V and 4 bases from J, with 9 bases between. In germline, CDR1 is MDHEN, CDR2 SYDVKM. The CDR3 length is 13 residues. CDR3 loop: CASSRTIYNEQFF. CDR3 in DNA: TGTGCCAGCAGTCGGACTATTTACAATGAGCAGTTCTTC.

This clonotype has just a few counts. The V gene is TRBV7-9, the J gene TRBJ2-1; D remains unclear. The V gene's germline CDR1 is SEHNR and CDR2 FQNEAQ (reference sequence). Trimming stripped 5 bases from V and 12 bases from J, with 14 bases between. CDR3 size: 12 residues. CDR3 bases: TGTGCCAGCAGCCCTGACTCGGGCGGGCAGTTCTTC. It encodes CASSPDSGGQFF.

This clonotype was observed a handful of times. V usage is TRBV19 and J usage is TRBJ1-1; D possibly corresponds to TRBD1 (5 bases). This CDR3 comprises 12 residues. The ends were cut back, 6 bases at V and 9 bases at J, with 14 bases in the middle. Germline lookup yields CDR1 LNHDA and CDR2 SQIVND (reference sequence). This CDR3 reads CASSVMGTQAFF. Written as DNA, the CDR3 is TGTGCCAGTAGCGTGATGGGGACGCAAGCTTTCTTT.

The chain couples TRBV20-1 to TRBJ2-2; weak D call: TRBD1 (6 bases). The V gene's germline CDR1 is DFQATT and CDR2 SNEGSKA (reference sequence). V lost 1 base and J lost 7, with 13 bases in between. This CDR3 is 14 amino acids long. The CDR3 region has the DNA TGCAGTGCTAGAGCTCTACAGGGTCACGGGGAGCTGTTTTTT. It specifies CSARALQGHGELFF.